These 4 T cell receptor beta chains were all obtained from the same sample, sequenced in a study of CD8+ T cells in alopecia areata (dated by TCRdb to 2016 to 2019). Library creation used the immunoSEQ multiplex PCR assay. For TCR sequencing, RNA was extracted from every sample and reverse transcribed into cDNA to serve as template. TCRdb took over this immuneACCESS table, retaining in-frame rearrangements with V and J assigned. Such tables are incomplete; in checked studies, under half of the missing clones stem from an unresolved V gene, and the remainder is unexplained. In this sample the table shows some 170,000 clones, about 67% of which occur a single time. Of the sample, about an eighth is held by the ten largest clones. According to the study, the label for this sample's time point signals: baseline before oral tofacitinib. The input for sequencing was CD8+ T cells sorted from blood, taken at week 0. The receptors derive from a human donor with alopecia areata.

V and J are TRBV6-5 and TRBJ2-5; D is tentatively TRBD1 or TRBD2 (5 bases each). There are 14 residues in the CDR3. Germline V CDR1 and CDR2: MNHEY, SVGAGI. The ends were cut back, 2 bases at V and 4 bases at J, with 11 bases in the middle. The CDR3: CASSYPGTAETQYF. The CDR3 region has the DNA TGTGCCAGCAGTTACCCAGGGACGGCAGAGACCCAGTACTTC.

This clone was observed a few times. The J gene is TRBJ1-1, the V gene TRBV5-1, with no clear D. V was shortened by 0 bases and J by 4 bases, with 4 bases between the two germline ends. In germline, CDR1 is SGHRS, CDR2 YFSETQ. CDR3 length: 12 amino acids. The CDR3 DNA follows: TGCGCCAGCAGCTTGGGCGTCACTGAAGCTTTCTTT. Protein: CASSLGVTEAFF.

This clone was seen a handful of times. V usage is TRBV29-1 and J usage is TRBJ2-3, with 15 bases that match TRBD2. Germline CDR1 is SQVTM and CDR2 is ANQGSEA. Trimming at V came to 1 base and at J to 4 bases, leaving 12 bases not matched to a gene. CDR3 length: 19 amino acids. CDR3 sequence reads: CSVEGAGTSGGTYADTQYF. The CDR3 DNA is TGCAGCGTTGAAGGGGCCGGGACTAGCGGGGGGACCTACGCAGATACGCAGTATTTT.

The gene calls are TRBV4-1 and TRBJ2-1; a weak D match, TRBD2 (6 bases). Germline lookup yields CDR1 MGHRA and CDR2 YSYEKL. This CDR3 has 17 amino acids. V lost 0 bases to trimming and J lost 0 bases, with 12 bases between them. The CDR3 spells CASSQELALISYNEQFF. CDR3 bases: TGCGCCAGCAGCCAAGAACTAGCTCTGATCTCCTACAATGAGCAGTTCTTC.